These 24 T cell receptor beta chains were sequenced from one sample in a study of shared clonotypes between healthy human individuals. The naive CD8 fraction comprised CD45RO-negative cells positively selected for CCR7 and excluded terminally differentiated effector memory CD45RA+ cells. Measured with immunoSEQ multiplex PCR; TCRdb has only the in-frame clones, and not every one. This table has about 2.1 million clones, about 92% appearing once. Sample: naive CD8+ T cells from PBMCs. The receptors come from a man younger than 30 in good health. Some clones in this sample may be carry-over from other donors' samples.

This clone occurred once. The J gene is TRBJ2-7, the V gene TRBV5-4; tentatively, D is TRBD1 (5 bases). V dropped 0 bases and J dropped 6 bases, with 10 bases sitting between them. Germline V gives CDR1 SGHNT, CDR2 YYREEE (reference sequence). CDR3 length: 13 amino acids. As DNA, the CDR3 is TGTGCCAGCAGCTTGGCGGCCAGGGCCGAGCAGTACTTC. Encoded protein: CASSLAARAEQYF. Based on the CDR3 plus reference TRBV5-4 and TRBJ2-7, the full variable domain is ETGVTQSPTHLIKTRGQQVTLRCSSQSGHNTVSWYQQALGQGPQFIFQYYREEENGRGNFPPRFSGLQFPNYSSELNVNALELDDSALYLCASSLAARAEQYFGPGTRLTVT.

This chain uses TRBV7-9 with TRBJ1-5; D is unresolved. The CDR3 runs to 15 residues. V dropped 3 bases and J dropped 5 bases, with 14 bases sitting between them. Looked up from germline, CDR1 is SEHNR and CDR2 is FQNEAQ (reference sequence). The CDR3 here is CASSLGVGTDQPQHF. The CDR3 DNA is TGTGCCAGCAGCTTGGGCGTAGGCACAGATCAGCCCCAGCATTTT.

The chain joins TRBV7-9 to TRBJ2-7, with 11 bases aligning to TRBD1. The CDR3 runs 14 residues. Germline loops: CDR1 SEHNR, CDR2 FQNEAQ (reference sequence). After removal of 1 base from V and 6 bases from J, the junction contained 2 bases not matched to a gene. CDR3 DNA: TGTGCCAGCAGCTTAGGAGGGACAGGGGGCGAGCAGTACTTC. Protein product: CASSLGGTGGEQYF. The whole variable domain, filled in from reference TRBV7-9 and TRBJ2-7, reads DTGVSQNPRHKITKRGQNVTFRCDPISEHNRLYWYRQTLGQGPEFLTYFQNEAQLEKSRLLSDRFSAERPKGSFSTLEIQRTEQGDSAMYLCASSLGGTGGEQYFGPGTRLTVT.

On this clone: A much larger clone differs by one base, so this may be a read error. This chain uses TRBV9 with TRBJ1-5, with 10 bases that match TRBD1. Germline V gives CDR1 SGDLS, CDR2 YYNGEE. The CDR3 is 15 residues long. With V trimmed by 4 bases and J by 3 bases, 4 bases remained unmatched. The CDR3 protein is CASSSGQGPNQPQHF. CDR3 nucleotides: TGTGCCAGCAGCTCGGGACAGGGGCCCAATCAGCCCCAGCATTTT. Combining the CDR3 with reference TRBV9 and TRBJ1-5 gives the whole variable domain DSGVTQTPKHLITATGQRVTLRCSPRSGDLSVYWYQQSLDQGLQFLIQYYNGEERAKGNILERFSAQQFPDLHSELNLSSLELGDSALYFCASSSGQGPNQPQHFGDGTRLSIL.

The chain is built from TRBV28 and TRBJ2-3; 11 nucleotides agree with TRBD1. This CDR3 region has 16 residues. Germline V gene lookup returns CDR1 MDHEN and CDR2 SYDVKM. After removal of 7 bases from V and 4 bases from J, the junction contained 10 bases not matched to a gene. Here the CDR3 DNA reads TGTGCCAGCACCCTCCCCCGGACAGGGGGCCCAGATACGCAGTATTTT. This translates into CASTLPRTGGPDTQYF.

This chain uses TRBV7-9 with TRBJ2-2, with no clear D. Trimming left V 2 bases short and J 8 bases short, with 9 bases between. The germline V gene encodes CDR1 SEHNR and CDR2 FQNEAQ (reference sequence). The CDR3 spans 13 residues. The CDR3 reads CASSLSMLGELFF. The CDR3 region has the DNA TGTGCCAGCAGCTTAAGCATGCTGGGGGAGCTGTTTTTT.

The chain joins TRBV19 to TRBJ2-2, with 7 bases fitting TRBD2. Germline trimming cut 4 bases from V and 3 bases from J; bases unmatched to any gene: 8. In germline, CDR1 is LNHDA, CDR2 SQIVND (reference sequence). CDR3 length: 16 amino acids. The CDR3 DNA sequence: TGTGCCAGTAGTACTTTCGCGGGAGAGGACACCGGGGAGCTGTTTTTT. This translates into CASSTFAGEDTGELFF.

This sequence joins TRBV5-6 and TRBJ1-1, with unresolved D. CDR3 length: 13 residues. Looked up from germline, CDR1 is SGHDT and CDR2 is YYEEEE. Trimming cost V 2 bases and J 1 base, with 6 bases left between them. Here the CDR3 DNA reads TGTGCCAGCAGCTTATTGGGGAACACTGAAGCTTTCTTT. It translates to CASSLLGNTEAFF.

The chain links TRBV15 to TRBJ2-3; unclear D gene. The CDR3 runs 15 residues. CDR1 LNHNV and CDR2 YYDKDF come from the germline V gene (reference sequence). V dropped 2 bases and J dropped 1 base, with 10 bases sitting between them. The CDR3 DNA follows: TGTGCCACCAGCAGAACCAGTTCGGGCACAGATACGCAGTATTTT. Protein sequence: CATSRTSSGTDTQYF.

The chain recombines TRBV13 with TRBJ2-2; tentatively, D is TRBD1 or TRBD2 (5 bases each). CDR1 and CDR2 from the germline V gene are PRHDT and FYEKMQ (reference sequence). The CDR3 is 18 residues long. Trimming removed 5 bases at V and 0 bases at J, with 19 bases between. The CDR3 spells CASSPRMIGTANTGELFF. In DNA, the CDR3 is TGTGCCAGCAGCCCCCGGATGATAGGGACGGCGAACACCGGGGAGCTGTTTTTT.

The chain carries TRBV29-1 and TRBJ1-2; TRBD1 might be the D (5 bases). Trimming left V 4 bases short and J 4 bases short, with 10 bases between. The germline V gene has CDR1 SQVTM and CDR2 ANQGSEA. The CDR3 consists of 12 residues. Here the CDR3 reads CSVVWGVYGYTF. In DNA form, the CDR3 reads TGCAGCGTTGTTTGGGGGGTCTATGGCTACACCTTC.

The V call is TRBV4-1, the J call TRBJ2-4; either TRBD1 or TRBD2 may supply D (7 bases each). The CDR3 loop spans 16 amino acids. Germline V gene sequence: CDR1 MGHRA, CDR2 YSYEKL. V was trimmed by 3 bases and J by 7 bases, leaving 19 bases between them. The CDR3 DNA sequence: TGCGCCAGCAGCCAGCCCAGGGGGGGAGTTATGAACATTCAGTACTTC. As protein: CASSQPRGGVMNIQYF.

CDR3 in amino acids: CASSFRTSGLSDTQYF. In nucleotides, the CDR3 is TGTGCCAGCAGCTTTAGGACTAGCGGTTTATCAGATACGCAGTATTTT. The chain joins TRBV9 to TRBJ2-3; 10 positions match TRBD2. CDR3 length: 16 amino acids. Germline trimming cut 4 bases from V and 4 bases from J; bases unmatched to any gene: 9. Germline lookup yields CDR1 SGDLS and CDR2 YYNGEE.

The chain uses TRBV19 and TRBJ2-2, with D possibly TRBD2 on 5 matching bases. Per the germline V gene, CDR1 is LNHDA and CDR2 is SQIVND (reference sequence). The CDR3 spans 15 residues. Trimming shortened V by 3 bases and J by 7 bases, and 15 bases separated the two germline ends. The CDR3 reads CASSIFSGLGGELFF. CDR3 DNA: TGTGCCAGTAGTATTTTCTCGGGGTTAGGCGGGGAGCTGTTTTTT.

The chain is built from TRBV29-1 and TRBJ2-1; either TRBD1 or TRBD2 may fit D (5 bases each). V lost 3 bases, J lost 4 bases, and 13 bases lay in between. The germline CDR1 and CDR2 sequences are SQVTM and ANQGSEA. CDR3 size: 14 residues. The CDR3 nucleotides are TGCAGCGTTGAGGGCCTGGGGGTTTACAATGAGCAGTTCTTC. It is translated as CSVEGLGVYNEQFF.

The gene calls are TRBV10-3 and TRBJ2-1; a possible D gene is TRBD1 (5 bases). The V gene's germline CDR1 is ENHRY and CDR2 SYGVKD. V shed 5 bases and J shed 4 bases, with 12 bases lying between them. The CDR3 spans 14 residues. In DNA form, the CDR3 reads TGTGCCATCAGTACAGGTCCTAAGTACAATGAGCAGTTCTTC. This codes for CAISTGPKYNEQFF.

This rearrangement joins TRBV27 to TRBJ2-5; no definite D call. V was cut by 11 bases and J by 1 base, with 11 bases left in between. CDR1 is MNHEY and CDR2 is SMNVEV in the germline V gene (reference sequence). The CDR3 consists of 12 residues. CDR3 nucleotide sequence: TGTGCCGCCGGGTTGGGCCAAGAGACCCAGTACTTC. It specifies CAAGLGQETQYF.

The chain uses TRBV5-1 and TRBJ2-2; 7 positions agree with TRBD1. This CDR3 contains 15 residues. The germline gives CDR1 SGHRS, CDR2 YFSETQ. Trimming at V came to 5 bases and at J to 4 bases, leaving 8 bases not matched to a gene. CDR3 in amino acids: CASRTGTVSTGELFF. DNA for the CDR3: TGCGCCAGCAGAACCGGGACAGTGAGCACCGGGGAGCTGTTTTTT.

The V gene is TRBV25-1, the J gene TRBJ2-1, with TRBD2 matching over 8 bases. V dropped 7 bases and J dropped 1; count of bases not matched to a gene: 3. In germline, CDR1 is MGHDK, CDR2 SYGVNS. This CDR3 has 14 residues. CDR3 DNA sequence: TGTGCCAGCAAAGCGGGAGCGTCCTACAATGAGCAGTTCTTC. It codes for CASKAGASYNEQFF.

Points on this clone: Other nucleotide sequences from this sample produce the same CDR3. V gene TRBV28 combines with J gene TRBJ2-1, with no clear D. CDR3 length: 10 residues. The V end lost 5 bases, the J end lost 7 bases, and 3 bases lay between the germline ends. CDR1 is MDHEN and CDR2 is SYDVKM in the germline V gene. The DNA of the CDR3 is TGTGCCAGCAGTGATAATGAGCAGTTCTTC. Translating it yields CASSDNEQFF.

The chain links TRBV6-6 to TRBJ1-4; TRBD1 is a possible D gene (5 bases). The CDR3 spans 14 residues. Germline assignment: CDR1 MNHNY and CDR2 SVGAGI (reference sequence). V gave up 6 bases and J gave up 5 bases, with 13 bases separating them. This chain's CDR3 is CASSPDSSNEKLFF. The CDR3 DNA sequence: TGTGCCAGCAGCCCTGACAGTTCCAATGAAAAACTGTTTTTT.

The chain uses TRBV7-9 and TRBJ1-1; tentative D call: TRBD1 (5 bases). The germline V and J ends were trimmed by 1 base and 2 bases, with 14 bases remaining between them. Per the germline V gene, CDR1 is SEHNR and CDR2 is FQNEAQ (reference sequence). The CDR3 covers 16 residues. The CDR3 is CASSLGRGMGNTEAFF. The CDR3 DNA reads TGTGCCAGCAGCTTAGGGAGGGGTATGGGAAACACTGAAGCTTTCTTT.

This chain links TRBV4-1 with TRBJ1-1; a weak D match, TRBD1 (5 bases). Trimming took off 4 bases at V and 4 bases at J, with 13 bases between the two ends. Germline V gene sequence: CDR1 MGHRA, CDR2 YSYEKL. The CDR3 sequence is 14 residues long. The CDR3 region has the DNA TGCGCCAGCAGCCCCGGGAGGGGTATCACTGAAGCTTTCTTT. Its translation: CASSPGRGITEAFF.

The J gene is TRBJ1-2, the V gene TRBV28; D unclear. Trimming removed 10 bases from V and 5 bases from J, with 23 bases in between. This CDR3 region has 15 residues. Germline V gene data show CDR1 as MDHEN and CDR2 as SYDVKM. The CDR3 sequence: CATFGIVPTAYGYTF. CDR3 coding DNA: TGTGCCACCTTTGGTATTGTCCCCACTGCATATGGCTACACCTTC.